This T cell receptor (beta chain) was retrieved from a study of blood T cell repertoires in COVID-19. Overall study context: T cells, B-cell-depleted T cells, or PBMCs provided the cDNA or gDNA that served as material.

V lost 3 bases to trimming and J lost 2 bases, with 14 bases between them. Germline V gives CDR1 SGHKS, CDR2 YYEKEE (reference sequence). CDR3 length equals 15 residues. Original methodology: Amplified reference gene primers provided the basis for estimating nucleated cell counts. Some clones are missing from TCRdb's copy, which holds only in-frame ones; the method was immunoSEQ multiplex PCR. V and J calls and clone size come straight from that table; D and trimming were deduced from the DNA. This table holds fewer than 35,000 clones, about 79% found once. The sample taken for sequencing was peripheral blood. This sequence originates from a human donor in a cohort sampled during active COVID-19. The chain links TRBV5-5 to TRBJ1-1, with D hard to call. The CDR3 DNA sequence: TGTGCCAGCAGCTCGGAGAAAGGAATAAACACTGAAGCTTTCTTT. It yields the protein CASSSEKGINTEAFF.